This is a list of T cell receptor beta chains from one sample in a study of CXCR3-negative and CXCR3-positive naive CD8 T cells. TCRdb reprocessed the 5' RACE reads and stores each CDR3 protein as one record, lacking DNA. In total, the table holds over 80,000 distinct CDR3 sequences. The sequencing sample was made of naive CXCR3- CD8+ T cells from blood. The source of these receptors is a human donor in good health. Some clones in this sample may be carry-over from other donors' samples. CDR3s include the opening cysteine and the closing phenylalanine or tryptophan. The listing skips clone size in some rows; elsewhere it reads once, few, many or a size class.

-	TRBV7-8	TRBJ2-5	CASSWRVGETQYF
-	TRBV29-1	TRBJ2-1	CSVDASGRAASHDEQFF
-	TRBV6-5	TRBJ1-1	CASRPGTGANTEAFF
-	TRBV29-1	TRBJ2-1	CSVEILAARMNEQFF
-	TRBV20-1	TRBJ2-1	CSARSYRDSSYNEQFF
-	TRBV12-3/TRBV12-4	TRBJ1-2	CASSFVGGAEDGYTF
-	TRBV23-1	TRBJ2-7	CASSRNRDRGSYEQYF
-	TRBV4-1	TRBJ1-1	CASRTQGKGMNTEAFF
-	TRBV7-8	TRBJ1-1	CASSKQGRGAFF
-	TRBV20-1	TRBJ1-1	CSASFGGNTEAFF
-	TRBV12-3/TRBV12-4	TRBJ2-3	CASSLGRAVWDTQYF
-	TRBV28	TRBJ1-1	CASSRDGLEAFF
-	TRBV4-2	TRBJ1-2	CASSSRDSYGYTF
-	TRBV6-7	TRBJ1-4	CASRSMGQGDEKLFF
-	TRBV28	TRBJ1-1	CASSFGTAFLGTEAFF
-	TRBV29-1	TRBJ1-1	CSVVGQSNTEAFF
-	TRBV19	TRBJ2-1	CASSIGGGLARYNEQFF
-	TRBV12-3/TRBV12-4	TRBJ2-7	CASTNSRSSYEQYF
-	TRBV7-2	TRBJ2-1	CASSSTGLVNEQFF
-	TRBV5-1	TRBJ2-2	CASSIGQGAYTGELFF
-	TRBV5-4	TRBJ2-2	CASSSGSGELFF
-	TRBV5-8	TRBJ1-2	CASSFLPTANYGYTF
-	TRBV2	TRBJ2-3	CASSERGGTDTQYF
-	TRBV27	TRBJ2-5	CATSSFSGGSETQYF
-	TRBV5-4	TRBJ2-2	CASSLEQSLTGELFF
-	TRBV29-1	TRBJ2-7	CSAREVNSYEQYF
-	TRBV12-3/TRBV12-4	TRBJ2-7	CASSLALTGYEQYF
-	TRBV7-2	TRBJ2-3	CASSSGPGTDTQYF
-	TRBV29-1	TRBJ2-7	CSVRQTPSYEQYF
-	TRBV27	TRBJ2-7	CASSALGQATYEQYF
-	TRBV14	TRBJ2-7	CASSQEGASEFDEQYF
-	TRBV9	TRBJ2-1	CASSAPIAGGPHNEQFF
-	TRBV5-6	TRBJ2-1	CASSPEGLAGGLHEQFF
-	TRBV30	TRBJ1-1	CAWRGGYTEAFF
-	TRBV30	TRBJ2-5	CAWSALAGGPETQYF
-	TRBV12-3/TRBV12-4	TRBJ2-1	CASSLSWGGRVNEQFF
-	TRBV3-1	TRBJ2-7	CASSQDLGQEAYEQYF
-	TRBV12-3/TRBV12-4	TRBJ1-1	CASSYRVPGTEAFF
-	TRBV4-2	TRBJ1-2	CASSQGLGQGAFYGYTF
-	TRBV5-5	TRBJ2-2	CASSLYLSSGRVDGELFF
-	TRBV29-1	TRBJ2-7	CSAGTGTYEQYF
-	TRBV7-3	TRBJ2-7	CACSLNVGSYEQYF
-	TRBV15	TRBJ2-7	CATSRGGFYEQYF
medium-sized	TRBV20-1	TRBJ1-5	CSARDMGEGNQPQHF
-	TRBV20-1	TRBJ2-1	CSARDPGGSAPYNEQFF
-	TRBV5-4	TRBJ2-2	CASSLGQGSANTGELFF
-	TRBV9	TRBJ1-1	CASSALLTVNTEAFF
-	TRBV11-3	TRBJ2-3	CASRSYSGVSTDTQYF